This TCR beta chain was profiled in a study of cytomegalovirus exposure and HLA in healthy donors. Use of 60 Vbeta and 13 Jbeta primers characterized the PCR. Assay used: immunoSEQ multiplex PCR; TCRdb lists only in-frame clones, some missing. Of fewer than 150,000 clones detected, less than 85% appear once; the ten largest clones hold 4.1%. J gave up 4 bases and V 2 bases, and 4 bases lay outside the gene matches. Germline V gene sequence: CDR1 MDHEN, CDR2 SYDVKM. This CDR3 has 14 residues. The clonotype was recovered from a woman aged 40-49 years in good health and CMV-seronegative. The chain employs TRBV28 and TRBJ2-5, with 7 bases lining up with TRBD2. The sample taken for sequencing was PBMCs. CDR3 protein: CASSLLAERETQYF. The CDR3 DNA follows: TGTGCCAGCAGTTTACTAGCGGAGCGAGAGACCCAGTACTTC. Based on the CDR3 plus reference TRBV28 and TRBJ2-5, the full variable domain is DVKVTQSSRYLVKRTGEKVFLECVQDMDHENMFWYRQDPGLGLRLIYFSYDVKMKEKGDIPEGYSVSREKKERFSLILESASTNQTSMYLCASSLLAERETQYFGPGTRLLVL.